The rows below give T cell receptor beta chains drawn from one sample of a study of vaccination effects on CD4 cells after COVID-19. Produced via immunoSEQ multiplex PCR; TCRdb's table is partial and in-frame only. The data contain 50,000 to 65,000 clones, 80% of them singletons. Their antigens remain unidentified. Here the sequenced sample was CD4+ T cells from PBMCs cultured with HCoV-229E spike peptides, taken before COVID-19 vaccination. These receptors were obtained from a human donor who received a COVID-19 vaccine. Both conserved end residues are trimmed from each CDR3. Each record gives: D gene, V gene, J gene, CDR3 protein. D genes are given only for firm matches.

.	TRBV11-2	TRBJ2-3	ASSLAPPWDGYGDTQY
.	TRBV24-1	TRBJ1-5	ATSESGSNQPQH
TRBD2	TRBV29-1	TRBJ2-3	SATSGGAQDTQY
.	TRBV18	TRBJ1-2	ASSPTGPYGYT
TRBD2	TRBV24-1	TRBJ2-1	ATSRFTSGLYNEQF
TRBD2	TRBV11-3	TRBJ2-4	ASSLRGGREQY
TRBD1	TRBV13	TRBJ1-2	ASSSSDRGLSGGYT
.	TRBV19	TRBJ2-1	ASSIGGGSATEQF
.	TRBV7-6	TRBJ2-1	ASSSGGPAYNEQF
TRBD1	TRBV29-1	TRBJ1-1	SAPTGGTTEAF
TRBD1	TRBV7-8	TRBJ2-1	ASSLAEGQEQF
.	TRBV4-1	TRBJ1-2	ASSQDRGYGQTYGYT
.	TRBV6-5	TRBJ2-5	ASSYRGQETQY
.	TRBV24-1	TRBJ2-1	ATQTERLWF
.	TRBV10-3	TRBJ2-3	APRGITSTDTQY
.	TRBV6-6	TRBJ1-5	ASSYLGSSNQPQH
.	TRBV6-4	TRBJ1-2	ASSDWFRPDYGYT
TRBD1	TRBV7-2	TRBJ2-3	ASSLGDRGLTTQY
TRBD1	TRBV30	TRBJ1-4	AWSAGQATNEKLF
.	TRBV5-1	TRBJ1-2	ASSPTPSGNGYT
.	TRBV7-8	TRBJ2-2	ASSSTDSGELF
TRBD1	TRBV14	TRBJ1-1	ASSTKTGIAEAF
.	TRBV3-1/TRBV3-2	TRBJ1-3	ASRRTGFRNTIY
.	TRBV5-1	TRBJ2-5	ASSLPLGETQY
.	TRBV5-8	TRBJ1-1	ASPNRPGEENTEAF
.	TRBV11-1	TRBJ1-6	ASTKTGNNSPLH
TRBD1	TRBV30	TRBJ1-3	AWTTGPGNTIY
TRBD2	TRBV5-6	TRBJ2-5	ASSFLSGELQETQY
TRBD1	TRBV6-6	TRBJ2-3	ASRQQGAGTDTQY
.	TRBV12-3/TRBV12-4	TRBJ1-2	ASSAENYGYT
.	TRBV5-6	TRBJ2-5	ASSLGVTSTETQY
.	TRBV7-9	TRBJ1-1	ASSLGGRVPEAF
TRBD2	TRBV2	TRBJ2-2	ASKSSGGFGELF
TRBD2	TRBV9	TRBJ2-5	ASSVGLAGETQY